A selection of T cell receptor beta chains follows, all from one sample in a study of technical replicates of blood from several donors. Profiling relied on immunoSEQ multiplex PCR, and the TCRdb table lists in-frame clones only, not all of them. This table holds more than 65,000 clones, approximately 93% found once. The sample was T cells isolated from PBMCs. The receptors were sampled from a human donor in good health. CDR3s include the opening cysteine and the closing phenylalanine or tryptophan. Fields, in order: V gene, J gene, D gene, CDR3 length, clone size, CDR3 protein, CDR3 DNA. The D gene is left open where the match is weak. Size is omitted from some rows. Given values are once, few, many or a class for expanded clones.

V gene: TRBV6-6; J gene: TRBJ2-7; D gene: TRBD2; CDR3 length: 13; clone size: NA; CDR3 protein: CAATAGVFPEQYF; CDR3 DNA: TGTGCCGCCACAGCGGGAGTCTTCCCCGAGCAGTACTTC
V gene: TRBV11-1; J gene: TRBJ2-3; D gene: TRBD2; CDR3 length: 17; clone size: NA; CDR3 protein: CASSLDEREYSTDTQYF; CDR3 DNA: TGTGCCAGCAGCTTAGACGAGCGGGAGTATAGCACAGATACGCAGTATTTT
V gene: TRBV21-1; J gene: TRBJ1-2; D gene: NA; CDR3 length: 17; clone size: NA; CDR3 protein: CASSKGLRGYPRNGYTF; CDR3 DNA: TGTGCCAGCAGCAAAGGATTAAGGGGATATCCTAGAAATGGCTACACCTTC
V gene: TRBV2; J gene: TRBJ2-1; D gene: TRBD2; CDR3 length: 15; clone size: NA; CDR3 protein: CASLLLAGVRNEQFF; CDR3 DNA: TGTGCCAGTCTATTACTAGCGGGAGTTAGAAATGAGCAGTTCTTC
V gene: TRBV12-5; J gene: TRBJ2-7; D gene: NA; CDR3 length: 18; clone size: NA; CDR3 protein: CASGLSPELGRSFYEQYF; CDR3 DNA: TGTGCTAGTGGTTTGTCCCCAGAGCTGGGGAGAAGCTTCTACGAGCAGTACTTC
V gene: TRBV29-1; J gene: TRBJ2-7; D gene: NA; CDR3 length: 13; clone size: NA; CDR3 protein: CSVGGTVGGEQYF; CDR3 DNA: TGCAGCGTTGGTGGGACTGTGGGTGGGGAGCAGTACTTC
V gene: TRBV19; J gene: TRBJ2-7; D gene: TRBD1; CDR3 length: 14; clone size: NA; CDR3 protein: CASSTGQETYEQYF; CDR3 DNA: TGTGCCAGTAGTACGGGACAGGAAACCTACGAGCAGTACTTC
V gene: TRBV6-1; J gene: TRBJ1-4; D gene: NA; CDR3 length: 15; clone size: NA; CDR3 protein: CASSEDMRANEKLFF; CDR3 DNA: TGTGCTAGCAGTGAAGATATGAGAGCTAATGAAAAACTGTTTTTT
V gene: TRBV25-1; J gene: TRBJ1-2; D gene: NA; CDR3 length: 12; clone size: once; CDR3 protein: CASSALSGGYTF; CDR3 DNA: TGTGCCAGCAGTGCCCTATCGGGAGGCTACACCTTC
V gene: TRBV13; J gene: TRBJ2-7; D gene: NA; CDR3 length: 15; clone size: NA; CDR3 protein: CASSFGRGLTYEQYF; CDR3 DNA: TGTGCCAGCAGCTTCGGAAGGGGCCTCACCTACGAGCAGTACTTC
V gene: TRBV14; J gene: TRBJ2-1; D gene: NA; CDR3 length: 12; clone size: NA; CDR3 protein: CASSLDIQKQFF; CDR3 DNA: TGTGCCAGCAGCCTAGATATTCAGAAGCAGTTCTTC
V gene: TRBV10-2; J gene: TRBJ2-7; D gene: TRBD2; CDR3 length: 14; clone size: once; CDR3 protein: CASSVGLASYEQYF; CDR3 DNA: TGCGCCAGCAGTGTCGGACTAGCCTCCTACGAGCAGTACTTC
V gene: TRBV11-2; J gene: TRBJ2-2; D gene: NA; CDR3 length: 14; clone size: NA; CDR3 protein: CASSHDISTGELFF; CDR3 DNA: TGTGCCAGCAGCCATGACATAAGCACCGGGGAGCTGTTTTTT